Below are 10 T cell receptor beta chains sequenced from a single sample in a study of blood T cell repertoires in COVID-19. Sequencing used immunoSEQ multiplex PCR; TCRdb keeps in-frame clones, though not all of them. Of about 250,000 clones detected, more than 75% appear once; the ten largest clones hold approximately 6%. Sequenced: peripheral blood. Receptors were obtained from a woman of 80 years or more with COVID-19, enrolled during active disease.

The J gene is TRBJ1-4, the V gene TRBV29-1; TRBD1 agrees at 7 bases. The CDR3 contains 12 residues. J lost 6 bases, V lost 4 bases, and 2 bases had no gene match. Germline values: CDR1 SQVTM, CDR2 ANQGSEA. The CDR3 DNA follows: TGCAGCGTTGTCACAGGGGATGAAAAACTGTTTTTT. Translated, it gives CSVVTGDEKLFF.

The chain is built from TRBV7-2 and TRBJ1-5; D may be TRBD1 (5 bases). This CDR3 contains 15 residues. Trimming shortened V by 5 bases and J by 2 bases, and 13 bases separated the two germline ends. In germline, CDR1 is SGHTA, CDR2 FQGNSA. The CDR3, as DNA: TGTGCCAGCAGCACTCAGGGCGGGGGCAATCAGCCCCAGCATTTT. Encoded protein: CASSTQGGGNQPQHF. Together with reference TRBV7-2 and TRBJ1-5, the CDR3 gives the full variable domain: GAGVSQSPSNKVTEKGKDVELRCDPISGHTALYWYRQSLGQGLEFLIYFQGNSAPDKSGLPSDRFSAERTGGSVSTLTIQRTQQEDSAVYLCASSTQGGGNQPQHFGDGTRLSIL.

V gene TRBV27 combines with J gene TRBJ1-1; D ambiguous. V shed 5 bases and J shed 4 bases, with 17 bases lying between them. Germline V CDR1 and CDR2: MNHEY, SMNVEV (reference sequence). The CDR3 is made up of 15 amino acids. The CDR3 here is CASSPLEGRATEAFF. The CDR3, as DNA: TGTGCCAGCAGTCCCCTAGAGGGAAGGGCCACTGAAGCTTTCTTT.

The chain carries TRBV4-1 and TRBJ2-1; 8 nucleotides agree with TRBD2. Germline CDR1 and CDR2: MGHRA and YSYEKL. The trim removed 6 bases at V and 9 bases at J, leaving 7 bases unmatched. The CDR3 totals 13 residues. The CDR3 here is CASSHGGGFEQFF. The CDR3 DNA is TGCGCCAGCAGTCACGGCGGGGGGTTTGAGCAGTTCTTC.

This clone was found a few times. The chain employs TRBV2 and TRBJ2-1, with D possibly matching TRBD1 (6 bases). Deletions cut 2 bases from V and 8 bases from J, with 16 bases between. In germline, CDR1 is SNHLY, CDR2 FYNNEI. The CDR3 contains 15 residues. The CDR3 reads CASSEYRVKADEQFF. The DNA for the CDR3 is TGTGCCAGCAGTGAATACAGGGTGAAGGCGGATGAGCAGTTCTTC.

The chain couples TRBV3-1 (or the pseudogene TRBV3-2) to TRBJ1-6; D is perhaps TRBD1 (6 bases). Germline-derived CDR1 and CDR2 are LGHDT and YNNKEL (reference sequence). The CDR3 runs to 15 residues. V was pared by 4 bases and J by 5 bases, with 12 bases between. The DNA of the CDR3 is TGTGCCAGCAGCCGACAGGACCTCGATAATTCACCCCTCCACTTT. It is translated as CASSRQDLDNSPLHF.

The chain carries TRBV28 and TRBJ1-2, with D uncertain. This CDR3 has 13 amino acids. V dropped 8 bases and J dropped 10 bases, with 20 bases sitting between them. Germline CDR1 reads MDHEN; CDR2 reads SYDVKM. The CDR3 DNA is TGTGCCAGCGCCCCCGGCGGGTCCCAGGACTACACCTTC. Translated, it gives CASAPGGSQDYTF.

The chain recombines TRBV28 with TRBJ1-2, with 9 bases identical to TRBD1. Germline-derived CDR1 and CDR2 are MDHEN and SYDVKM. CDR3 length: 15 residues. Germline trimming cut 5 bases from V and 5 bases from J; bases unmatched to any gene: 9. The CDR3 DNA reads TGTGCCAGCAGTGTGGGACAGGGAGGATTTTATGGCTACACCTTC. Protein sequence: CASSVGQGGFYGYTF.

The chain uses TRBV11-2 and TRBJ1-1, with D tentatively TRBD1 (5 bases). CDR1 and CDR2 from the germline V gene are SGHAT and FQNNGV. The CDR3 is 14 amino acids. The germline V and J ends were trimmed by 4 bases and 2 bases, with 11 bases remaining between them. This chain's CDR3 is CASSSGHGNTEAFF. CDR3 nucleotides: TGTGCCAGCAGCTCAGGACACGGCAACACTGAAGCTTTCTTT.

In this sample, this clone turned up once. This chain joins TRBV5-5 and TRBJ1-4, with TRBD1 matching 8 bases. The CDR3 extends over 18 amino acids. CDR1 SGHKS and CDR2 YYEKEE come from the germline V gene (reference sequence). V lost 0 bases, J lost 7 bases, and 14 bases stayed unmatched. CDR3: CASSLAVPGQVRSEKLFF. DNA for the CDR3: TGTGCCAGCAGCTTGGCCGTCCCGGGACAGGTACGGAGTGAAAAACTGTTTTTT.